Below, 22 T cell receptor beta chains from the same sample are listed, as sequenced in a study of cytomegalovirus exposure and HLA in healthy donors. The PCR contained 60 Vbeta and 13 Jbeta primers. The protocol was immunoSEQ multiplex PCR, while the TCRdb copy is restricted to in-frame clones and leaves out a portion. Of about 89,000 clones listed, around nine tenths were seen once; the top ten hold roughly 9%. The sample consisted of PBMCs. The receptors derive from a man aged 25-45 years in good health and CMV-seropositive.

The J gene is TRBJ1-6, the V gene TRBV5-6; a possible D gene is TRBD1 (6 bases). The CDR3 covers 15 residues. Germline V gives CDR1 SGHDT, CDR2 YYEEEE. Trimming took 3 bases from V and 6 from J, leaving 13 bases between them. The CDR3 loop reads CASSSIGQINSPLHF. The CDR3 coding sequence is TGTGCCAGCAGCTCAATCGGACAGATTAATTCACCCCTCCACTTT.

The gene calls are TRBV28 and TRBJ2-7; no clear D. The germline V and J ends were trimmed by 3 bases and 7 bases, with 7 bases remaining between them. This CDR3 has 11 amino acids. Per germline, CDR1 MDHEN and CDR2 SYDVKM. The CDR3 region has the DNA TGTGCCAGCAGTTTCCTCGTGGAGCAGTACTTC. Translated: CASSFLVEQYF.

The rearrangement uses TRBV2 and TRBJ2-2, with D perhaps matching TRBD1 (6 bases). CDR1 SNHLY and CDR2 FYNNEI come from the germline V gene. Trimming took 7 bases from V and 5 from J, leaving 14 bases between them. The CDR3 is made up of 14 amino acids. CDR3 nucleotide sequence: TGTGCCAGCACCTACCTCCAGGGGACCGGGGAGCTGTTTTTT. Protein: CASTYLQGTGELFF. Full variable domain (rest looked up from reference TRBV2 and TRBJ2-2): EPEVTQTPSHQVTQMGQEVILRCVPISNHLYFYWYRQILGQKVEFLVSFYNNEISEKSEIFDDQFSVERPDGSNFTLKIRSTKLEDSAMYFCASTYLQGTGELFFGEGSRLTVL.

The rearrangement links TRBV7-9 to TRBJ2-1, with 10 bases lining up with TRBD2. The germline CDR1 and CDR2 sequences are SEHNR and FQNEAQ (reference sequence). CDR3 length: 15 amino acids. With 1 base clipped from V and 7 bases from J, the junction kept 4 bases outside the gene matches. The CDR3 protein is CASSLGASGSNEQFF. The CDR3 DNA reads as TGTGCCAGCAGCTTAGGGGCTAGCGGGAGTAATGAGCAGTTCTTC. Full variable domain (missing parts from reference TRBV7-9 and TRBJ2-1): DTGVSQNPRHKITKRGQNVTFRCDPISEHNRLYWYRQTLGQGPEFLTYFQNEAQLEKSRLLSDRFSAERPKGSFSTLEIQRTEQGDSAMYLCASSLGASGSNEQFFGPGTRLTVL.

The CDR3 DNA is TGTGCCAGCAGCCGGACAGGGTCCTACTATGGCTACACCTTC. Translating gives CASSRTGSYYGYTF. J is TRBJ1-2 and V is TRBV2, with 8 bases lining up with TRBD1. The CDR3 sequence is 14 residues long. The V segment lost 6 bases and the J segment 3 bases; nucleotides outside the gene matches: 6. Germline V gene sequence: CDR1 SNHLY, CDR2 FYNNEI.

The chain carries TRBV10-3 and TRBJ2-2; 10 nucleotides line up with TRBD2. The trim removed 1 base at V and 4 bases at J, leaving 24 bases unmatched. Germline assignment: CDR1 ENHRY and CDR2 SYGVKD. CDR3 length: 23 residues. The CDR3 loop reads CAISEFWVLAGVCPFPLTGELFF. The CDR3 DNA follows: TGTGCCATCAGTGAGTTTTGGGTGCTAGCGGGAGTATGTCCGTTCCCACTCACCGGGGAGCTGTTTTTT.

A single count supports this clone. The rearrangement links TRBV14 to TRBJ2-2; D is possibly TRBD2 (6 bases). This CDR3 contains 17 residues. Per the germline V gene, CDR1 is SGHDN and CDR2 is FVKESK. V was clipped by 1 base and J by 0 bases, with 12 bases between them. CDR3 DNA sequence: TGTGCCAGCAGCCAAGCTCTGGGGGGAACGAACACCGGGGAGCTGTTTTTT. As protein: CASSQALGGTNTGELFF.

The genes are TRBV6-5 and TRBJ2-1, with 11 positions matching TRBD2. This CDR3 comprises 16 residues. V lost 2 bases, J lost 6 bases, and 6 bases stayed unmatched. Germline loops: CDR1 MNHEY, CDR2 SVGAGI. CDR3 coding DNA: TGTGCCAGCAGTTACCATAGCGGGAGGGCCTTCAATGAGCAGTTCTTC. Translation: CASSYHSGRAFNEQFF.

The gene calls are TRBV5-4 and TRBJ2-5; 8 nucleotides align to TRBD1. The CDR3 is made up of 15 amino acids. CDR1 and CDR2 from the germline V gene are SGHNT and YYREEE (reference sequence). Trimming removed 2 bases from V and 3 bases from J; junction bases left unmatched: 6. CDR3 sequence (DNA): TGTGCCAGCAGCTTTGCAGGGGGCAGGGAAGAGACCCAGTACTTC. It is translated as CASSFAGGREETQYF.

This chain links TRBV7-9 with TRBJ2-3, with 14 bases aligning to TRBD2. V shed 4 bases, J shed 5 bases, and the junction held 8 bases outside the gene matches. The CDR3 consists of 17 residues. Germline lookup yields CDR1 SEHNR and CDR2 FQNEAQ (reference sequence). The CDR3 DNA follows: TGTGCCAGCAGCTCCCCGGGACTAGCGGGAGTGGGAGATACGCAGTATTTT. This sequence encodes CASSSPGLAGVGDTQYF.

The chain employs TRBV7-8 and TRBJ2-5, with 10 positions matching TRBD1. Germline-derived CDR1 and CDR2 are SGHVS and FQNEAQ. V lost 4 bases to trimming and J lost 5 bases; unmatched junction nucleotides: 4. This CDR3 is 14 amino acids long. CDR3 nucleotides: TGTGCCAGCAGCTCTGACAGGGGGCGGGAGACCCAGTACTTC. It translates to CASSSDRGRETQYF.

The chain recombines TRBV9 with TRBJ2-2; 7 bases are a match to TRBD2. Losses at the gene ends were 4 bases for V and 6 bases for J; bases not matched to a gene: 15. Germline V lookup: CDR1 SGDLS, CDR2 YYNGEE. There are 17 residues in the CDR3. CDR3: CASSSLVGREYPGELFF. In nucleotides, the CDR3 is TGTGCCAGCAGCTCCTTGGTGGGGCGGGAGTACCCCGGGGAGCTGTTTTTT.

The gene calls are TRBV18 and TRBJ1-4; no clear D. The CDR3 is made up of 15 amino acids. Germline-derived CDR1 and CDR2 are KGHSH and LQKENI. Trimming cost V 0 bases and J 6 bases, with 11 bases left between them. CDR3 protein: CASSPPPGLDEKLFF. The DNA for the CDR3 is TGTGCCAGCTCACCACCCCCGGGGTTGGATGAAAAACTGTTTTTT.

The chain joins TRBV13 to TRBJ2-7, with 7 bases aligning to TRBD2. Germline loops: CDR1 PRHDT, CDR2 FYEKMQ (reference sequence). The length of the CDR3 is 16 residues. V lost 5 bases to trimming and J lost 3 bases; unmatched junction nucleotides: 13. Here the CDR3 DNA reads TGTGCCAGCAGCCTTGGGTCCAGCGGGATTCTCTACGAGCAGTACTTC. It yields the protein CASSLGSSGILYEQYF.

CDR3 in amino acids: CASSSGQGANSPLHF. The CDR3 DNA reads as TGTGCCAGCAGCTCCGGACAAGGGGCTAATTCACCCCTCCACTTT. The chain couples TRBV7-8 to TRBJ1-6; a weak D match, TRBD1 (5 bases). The V end was cut by 4 bases, the J end by 6 bases, with 13 bases between. The CDR3 runs 15 residues. Germline V gene data show CDR1 as SGHVS and CDR2 as FQNEAQ.

V usage is TRBV4-1 and J usage is TRBJ2-6; 7 positions agree with TRBD1. Germline V gene data show CDR1 as MGHRA and CDR2 as YSYEKL. The CDR3 has 18 amino acids. V lost 2 bases, J lost 0 bases, and 7 bases stayed unmatched. In DNA form, the CDR3 reads TGCGCCAGCAGCCAACCTGGACAGGTGAGCTCTGGGGCCAACGTCCTGACTTTC. Its translation: CASSQPGQVSSGANVLTF.

The chain is built from TRBV4-1 and TRBJ1-2, with D possibly TRBD1 on 5 matching bases. Germline CDR1 reads MGHRA; CDR2 reads YSYEKL. The V and J ends lost 6 bases and 8 bases respectively, with 13 bases between them. The CDR3 runs 12 residues. The CDR3 region is CASSEGLGGYTF. The CDR3 nucleotides read TGCGCCAGCAGTGAGGGACTCGGCGGCTACACCTTC.

The chain is built from TRBV5-1 and TRBJ1-6; 7 bases map to TRBD1. V trimming: 4 bases; J trimming: 11 bases; junction bases outside the gene matches: 21. Per the germline V gene, CDR1 is SGHRS and CDR2 is YFSETQ. CDR3 length: 18 amino acids. The CDR3 reads CASSTRTQGTGPSPPLHF. CDR3 nucleotides: TGCGCCAGCAGCACACGAACACAGGGGACCGGACCCAGCCCACCCCTCCACTTT.

The genes are TRBV19 and TRBJ1-5; TRBD1 matches at 7 bases. CDR3 length equals 17 residues. The trim removed 1 base at V and 1 base at J, leaving 7 bases unmatched. Germline V gene sequence: CDR1 LNHDA, CDR2 SQIVND (reference sequence). The CDR3 DNA sequence: TGTGCCAGTAGTATAGGGGGTTTGACAGGGAGCAATCAGCCCCAGCATTTT. Its translation: CASSIGGLTGSNQPQHF.

This chain links TRBV18 with TRBJ2-7; 7 bases fit TRBD1. V lost 1 base, J lost 0 bases, and 6 bases stayed unmatched. Looked up from germline, CDR1 is KGHSH and CDR2 is LQKENI. This CDR3 has 16 amino acids. The CDR3 DNA follows: TGTGCCAGCTCACCACTACCGGGACAGAACTCCTACGAGCAGTACTTC. This encodes CASSPLPGQNSYEQYF.

This clone was found once. This chain uses TRBV7-2 with TRBJ1-1; 11 bases agree with TRBD1. Germline V CDR1 and CDR2: SGHTA, FQGNSA. The V and J ends lost 5 bases and 6 bases, in that order; junction bases with no gene match: 8. The CDR3 sequence is 15 residues long. CDR3 nucleotide sequence: TGTGCCAGCAGCCCCCGGACAGGGGGCTTGGCTGAAGCTTTCTTT. Protein: CASSPRTGGLAEAFF.

This clone has just one count. The V gene is TRBV5-1, the J gene TRBJ2-3, with D possibly matching TRBD2 (6 bases). CDR1 and CDR2 from the germline V gene are SGHRS and YFSETQ. The CDR3 length is 15 residues. Trimming removed 3 bases at V and 5 bases at J, with 16 bases between. CDR3 amino acids: CASSSPWRDGDTQYF. The CDR3 DNA reads as TGCGCCAGCAGCTCCCCCTGGCGGGATGGAGATACGCAGTATTTT.